The source of this TCR beta chain is a study of siplizumab effects on memory and regulatory T cells. The study, taken as a whole, reports: No assignable naive or memory phenotype existed for roughly 80-97% of proliferating CD4+ or CD8+ clones. A significant reduction in alloreactive sequences traceable to unstimulated CD4+ memory cells was produced by siplizumab. Naive T cells apparently outstripped memory cells in diversity and seemed major alloresponse contributors.

Germline V gives CDR1 SGHTA, CDR2 FQGNSA. V lost 5 bases and J 1 base, leaving 18 bases between the germline ends. The CDR3 runs to 16 residues. Approximately 98,000 TCR templates underwent assay in each sample. Sequenced by immunoSEQ multiplex PCR; TCRdb stores in-frame clones only, minus some. The table shows tens of thousands of clones, with approximately 88% occurring only once. Of note for this clone: Its target is not known.

Specimen: Tregs sorted from blood. The sequence was obtained from a human donor in good health. The rearrangement links TRBV7-2 to TRBJ2-7, with TRBD1 as a possible D gene (5 bases). The CDR3 nucleotides are TGTGCCAGCAGCCCGTCCGGTAGGGGCGTATCCTACGAGCAGTACTTC. Its translation: CASSPSGRGVSYEQYF.